This T cell receptor beta chain appears in the sequencing data of a study of T cell responses to AZD1222 COVID-19 vaccine. Points on this clone: Its cognate antigen is unknown.

CDR1 MNHEY and CDR2 SVGEGT come from the germline V gene. Trimming cost V 5 bases and J 1 base; bases outside gene matches: 7. This CDR3 has 15 amino acids. TCRdb's table, derived via immunoSEQ multiplex PCR, lists solely in-frame clones and lacks some. Among about 130,000 clones listed, 75% to 90% were seen once. Findings and caveats of the study: After the peak T cell response, and only then, were repertoires sampled. Spike-specific TCR depth and breadth grew after two AZD1222 doses. Clonal diversity may have been underestimated, and the donors were mostly white British, with more females than males. The number of AZD1222 recipients seropositive at baseline was only five to seven.

The chain combines TRBV6-2 or TRBV6-3 with TRBJ2-7; 8 nucleotides align to TRBD1. Sequenced here: peripheral blood, sampled 28 days after the second AZD1222 dose. This sequence was found in an adult who received the AZD1222 COVID-19 vaccine. CDR3 residues: CASSNGQGRSYEQYF. CDR3 nucleotide sequence: TGTGCCAGCAGTAACGGACAGGGAAGATCCTACGAGCAGTACTTC.